This TCR beta chain derives from a study of regulatory T cells in long-lasting Graves disease. The overall study: The study enrolled newly diagnosed Graves' patients on antithyroid drugs under 3 months.

There are a few counts of this clonotype. This may be a read error, as it is one base from a much larger clone. Time point noted: newly diagnosed GD, antithyroid drugs for less than 3 months. From RNA extracted from PBMCs, the TCR library was made. Peripheral blood, at approximately 9 milliliters, went into EDTA tubes. This CDR3 contains 16 residues. Germline loops: CDR1 MNHNS, CDR2 SASEGT. The V end lost 2 bases, the J end lost 8 bases, and 19 bases lay between the germline ends. For TCR beta, libraries came from iRepertoire HTBI primers and Arm-PCR of CDR3 regions. TCRdb re-derived calls from the multiplex PCR reads in MiXCR, one entry per CDR3 protein. Of about 400,000 distinct CDR3 sequences in the sample, 14% to 15% were seen once. These data were also filed under a second study, of T cells in Graves' hyperthyroidism and ophthalmopathy. This second study notes: TCR CDR3 regions were first amplified by RT-PCR with HTBI primers.

V usage is TRBV6-1 and J usage is TRBJ2-1, with D hard to call. The origin of this receptor is a woman aged 35 to 49 with Graves disease. This specimen consisted of peripheral blood mononuclear cells (PBMCs), obtained at new diagnosis, from a patient treated with antithyroid drugs. CDR3 nucleotide sequence: TGTGCCAGCAGTGAATCCCTGGACCTAAAGTGGTATGAGCAGTTCTTC. This gives the protein CASSESLDLKWYEQFF.